Following are 29 T cell receptor beta chains from one sample sequenced in a study of read filtering for tumor transcriptome and immune sequencing. This library used 300 to 450 ng RNA and molecular barcoded adaptors spanning alpha/delta and beta/gamma chains. In TCRdb, the reads were re-called with MiXCR into one record per CDR3 protein. The profile covers tens of thousands of distinct CDR3 sequences, with roughly 21% appearing a single time and 11% taken by the ten largest. Specimen: a population of CD138-negative cells sorted from bone marrow. Every receptor here comes from a donor at least 40 years old with multiple myeloma.

There are many counts of this clonotype. The genes are TRBV6-1 and TRBJ2-5; 11 bases are shared with TRBD2. V lost 4 bases to trimming and J lost 2 bases; unmatched junction nucleotides: 3. Per the germline V gene, CDR1 is MNHNS and CDR2 is SASEGT. The CDR3 has 15 amino acids. The CDR3 sequence is CASSARLAGQETQYF. The CDR3 coding sequence is TGTGCCAGCAGTGCAAGACTAGCGGGGCAAGAGACCCAGTACTTC.

Note on this clonotype: A single base is all that separates this from a far larger clone, so a read error is likely. V usage is TRBV11-1 and J usage is TRBJ2-5, with D unresolved. CDR1 and CDR2 (germline): SGHAT, FQDESV (reference sequence). V was clipped by 5 bases and J by 11 bases, with 27 bases between them. This CDR3 is 16 amino acids long. The CDR3 loop is CASSRKPVGSYNEQYF. The CDR3 coding sequence is TGTGCCAGCAGCCGAAAACCGGTGGGCTCCTACAATGAGCAGTACTTC.

This chain uses TRBV20-1 with TRBJ1-1; possibly TRBD1 for D (6 bases). The CDR3 is 12 residues long. Trimming shortened V by 3 bases and J by 6 bases, and 11 bases separated the two germline ends. Per germline, CDR1 DFQATT and CDR2 SNEGSKA (reference sequence). Written as DNA, the CDR3 is TGCAGTGCTAGGGAGGGGGAGGCTGAAGCTTTCTTT. Translation: CSAREGEAEAFF.

This clonotype was observed many times. In DNA form, the CDR3 reads TGCGCCAGCAGCCCGACGGACAGGGGCACAGATACGCAGTATTTT. Translating it yields CASSPTDRGTDTQYF. The chain links TRBV4-1 to TRBJ2-3; 8 nucleotides line up with TRBD1. The CDR3 spans 15 residues. V gave up 4 bases and J gave up 1 base; unmatched junction bases: 4. Germline V gene data show CDR1 as MGHRA and CDR2 as YSYEKL.

This clonotype was observed many times. This chain uses TRBV7-9 with TRBJ2-3; maybe TRBD1 (5 bases). Trimming pared 5 bases from V and 10 bases from J, leaving 13 bases between. Germline CDR1 SEHNR, CDR2 FQNEAQ (reference sequence). The CDR3 has 12 amino acids. In DNA, the CDR3 is TGTGCCAGCAGCGGGCGGCAGGGCCCGCAGTATTTT. Its translation: CASSGRQGPQYF.

This clonotype showed up many times. The chain is built from TRBV11-1 and TRBJ2-1, with no clear D. Between the trimmed V and J ends, which lost 8 bases and 8 bases, there was a span of 16 bases. The CDR3 has 13 residues. The V gene's germline CDR1 is SGHAT and CDR2 FQDESV (reference sequence). The CDR3 DNA is TGTGCCAGCCGTAATCAACTTAGGGATGAGCAGTTCTTC. It is translated as CASRNQLRDEQFF. The full variable domain, with the rest looked up from reference TRBV11-1 and TRBJ2-1, is EAEVAQSPRYKITEKSQAVAFWCDPISGHATLYWYRQILGQGPELLVQFQDESVVDDSQLPKDRFSAERLKGVDSTLKIQPAELGDSAMYLCASRNQLRDEQFFGPGTRLTVL.

The chain recombines TRBV27 with TRBJ1-1; 7 bases are shared with TRBD1. Per the germline V gene, CDR1 is MNHEY and CDR2 is SMNVEV (reference sequence). The CDR3 has 17 amino acids. J gave up 6 bases and V 6 bases, and 19 bases lay outside the gene matches. CDR3: CASSGVMGDPRGAEAFF. DNA for the CDR3: TGTGCCAGCAGCGGTGTGATGGGAGACCCCAGGGGGGCTGAAGCTTTCTTT.

Concerning this clonotype: This sequence may be a read error, since a much larger clone differs from it by one base. The chain employs TRBV7-9 and TRBJ2-1, with D tentatively TRBD1 or TRBD2 (5 bases each). The CDR3 is 14 residues long. Trimming left V 1 base short and J 9 bases short, with 13 bases between. CDR1 and CDR2 from the germline V gene are SEHNR and FQNEAQ (reference sequence). DNA of the CDR3: TGTGCCAGCAGCTTAGAGGGACGGAACAGTGAGCAGTTCTTC. Protein product: CASSLEGRNSEQFF.

Points on this clonotype: The junction differs from germline at one of its ends, possibly a read error. V is TRBV12-3 or TRBV12-4 and J is TRBJ2-5; D ambiguous. The CDR3 totals 12 residues. The CDR3 here is CANSIQQKTQYF. CDR3 DNA: TGTGCCAACAGTATACAGCAAAAGACCCAGTACTTC.

As concerns this clonotype: This may come from a read error, since a much larger clone is one base off. As the CDR3 is not closed by the conserved phenylalanine or tryptophan, this likely results from a read error. The chain carries TRBV5-1 and TRBJ2-5, with a tentative D call TRBD1 (6 bases). Trimming stripped 3 bases from V and 5 bases from J, with 20 bases between. Germline V CDR1 and CDR2: SGHRS, YFSETQ. The CDR3 contains 16 residues. The DNA for the CDR3 is TGCGCCAGCAGCTCGGATGGGGGCGCGCACTGGGAGACCCAGTACCTC. Residues: CASSSDGGAHWETQYL.

The rearrangement joins TRBV5-6 to TRBJ2-4; a weak D match, TRBD2 (6 bases). The CDR3 is 15 amino acids. Trimming took 4 bases from V and 6 from J, leaving 17 bases between them. The germline V gene encodes CDR1 SGHDT and CDR2 YYEEEE. CDR3 in amino acids: CASSPPGSSRNIQYF. CDR3 bases: TGTGCCAGCAGCCCCCCCGGGAGTAGTAGAAACATTCAGTACTTC.

A remark on this clonotype: A much bigger clone sits one base away, suggesting this may be a read error. The V call is TRBV3-1, the J call TRBJ2-6, with 7 bases fitting TRBD1. In germline, CDR1 is LGHDT, CDR2 YNNKEL (reference sequence). The CDR3 contains 17 residues. CDR3: CASRQQDRAGGANVPIF. CDR3 sequence (DNA): TGTGCCAGCAGGCAGCAAGACAGGGCTGGTGGGGCCAACGTCCCGATTTTC.

The sample holds many counts of this clonotype. This sequence joins TRBV7-2 and TRBJ2-5; D ambiguous. V lost 3 bases, J lost 5 bases, and 10 bases lay in between. Germline V lookup: CDR1 SGHTA, CDR2 FQGNSA. The CDR3 is 13 amino acids. The CDR3 coding sequence is TGTGCCAGCAGCTTGACCCGTTTGGAGACCCAGTACTTC. Translating it yields CASSLTRLETQYF. Complete variable domain (other parts from reference TRBV7-2 and TRBJ2-5): GAGVSQSPSNKVTEKGKDVELRCDPISGHTALYWYRQSLGQGLEFLIYFQGNSAPDKSGLPSDRFSAERTGGSVSTLTIQRTQQEDSAVYLCASSLTRLETQYFGPGTRLLVL.

Turning to this clonotype: A much larger clone differs by one base, so this may be a read error. Without the conserved terminal phenylalanine or tryptophan, this CDR3 likely stems from a read error. This chain links TRBV6-2 or TRBV6-3 with TRBJ2-7; TRBD1 or TRBD2 may be the D gene (5 bases each). Germline CDR1 MNHEY, CDR2 SVGEGT. CDR3 length equals 12 residues. V lost 10 bases and J 4 bases, leaving 14 bases between the germline ends. This CDR3 is CATSGTDYEQYS. The CDR3 region has the DNA TGTGCCACGTCCGGGACGGATTACGAGCAGTACTCC.

This clonotype was seen many times. V usage is TRBV13 and J usage is TRBJ2-1; D might be TRBD1 or TRBD2, each matching 5 bases. V lost 5 bases and J lost 9, with 20 bases in between. The CDR3 is 15 residues long. Germline values: CDR1 PRHDT, CDR2 FYEKMQ (reference sequence). The CDR3 loop reads CASSNWDPGLGEQFF. The CDR3 DNA is TGTGCCAGCAGCAACTGGGACCCGGGGTTGGGTGAGCAGTTCTTC.

Details on this clonotype: A much more abundant neighbour one base away suggests this may be a read error. The J gene is TRBJ2-1, the V gene TRBV25-1; possible D gene TRBD1, 6 bases. This CDR3 has 12 amino acids. Per the germline V gene, CDR1 is MGHDK and CDR2 is SYGVNS. The CDR3, as DNA: TGTGCCATCGCACAGGGATACAGTGAGCAGTTCTTC. It is translated as CAIAQGYSEQFF. Full variable domain (outside the CDR3, taken from reference TRBV25-1 and TRBJ2-1): EADIYQTPRYLVIGTGKKITLECSQTMGHDKMYWYQQDPGMELHLIHYSYGVNSTEKGDLSSESTVSRIRTEHFPLTLESARPSHTSQYLCAIAQGYSEQFFGPGTRLTVL.

This clonotype was found a few times. This chain connects TRBV15 to TRBJ2-7; 9 nucleotides align to TRBD1. V gave up 3 bases and J gave up 5 bases; unmatched junction bases: 8. CDR3 length equals 15 residues. Germline V gene data show CDR1 as LNHNV and CDR2 as YYDKDF (reference sequence). The CDR3 DNA follows: TGTGCCACCAGCAGGCGACAGGGGGTAGGAGACGAGCAGTACTTC. Its translation: CATSRRQGVGDEQYF.

Points on this clonotype: With only one base between it and a far larger clone, this is likely a read error. The chain uses TRBV6-1 and TRBJ2-1, with D possibly being TRBD2 (5 bases). Germline V gene lookup returns CDR1 MNHNS and CDR2 SASEGT. This CDR3 comprises 16 residues. The V and J ends lost 5 bases and 11 bases respectively, with 25 bases between them. This CDR3 reads CASSYSVTNGTMKQFF. In DNA form, the CDR3 reads TGTGCCAGCAGTTACTCAGTGACTAACGGAACAATGAAGCAGTTCTTC.

In its sample, this clonotype was seen many times. This chain connects TRBV5-6 to TRBJ2-4; TRBD1 agrees at 7 bases. CDR3 length: 17 amino acids. The germline CDR1 and CDR2 sequences are SGHDT and YYEEEE. Unmatched junction bases numbered 10, after V lost 4 bases and J lost 0 bases. DNA for the CDR3: TGTGCCAGCAGCCGTTTTTTTGGGACAGTAGCCAAAAACATTCAGTACTTC. Amino acid sequence: CASSRFFGTVAKNIQYF.

This chain links TRBV2 with TRBJ1-1, with TRBD1 as a possible D gene (6 bases). Germline CDR1 SNHLY, CDR2 FYNNEI. V was pared by 6 bases and J by 5 bases, with 7 bases between. CDR3 size: 11 residues. Here the CDR3 reads CASRQGTEAFF. CDR3 bases: TGTGCCAGCAGGCAGGGGACTGAAGCTTTCTTT.

Turning to this clonotype: An end of the junction does not agree with germline; a read error may underlie this. The chain combines TRBV14 with TRBJ2-2; D is perhaps TRBD2 (5 bases). The germline V gene has CDR1 SGHDN and CDR2 FVKESK. This CDR3 comprises 15 residues. The CDR3 region is CASSQVYQASGELFF. DNA for the CDR3: TGTGCCAGCAGCCAAGTTTATCAGGCCTCCGGGGAGCTGTTCTTT.

V gene TRBV6-1 combines with J gene TRBJ1-5; D is unclear. V lost 5 bases and J lost 7, with 15 bases in between. The CDR3 length is 14 residues. CDR1 and CDR2 (germline): MNHNS, SASEGT. In DNA, the CDR3 is TGTGCCAGCAGTTACTCCGAAGGGCTCCAGCCCCAGCATTTT. It specifies CASSYSEGLQPQHF.

Note on this clonotype: One end of the junction fails to match germline, which may point to a read error. The genes are TRBV19 and TRBJ2-5; D might be TRBD1 (5 bases). The CDR3 runs to 13 residues. The germline CDR1 and CDR2 sequences are LNHDA and SQIVND (reference sequence). CDR3 sequence: CASGIQGGETQYF. The CDR3 bases are TGTGCCAGTGGTATCCAGGGCGGAGAGACCCAGTACTTC. The variable domain in full, with the rest retrieved from reference TRBV19 and TRBJ2-5, is DGGITQSPKYLFRKEGQNVTLSCEQNLNHDAMYWYRQDPGQGLRLIYYSQIVNDFQKGDIAEGYSVSREKKESFPLTVTSAQKNPTAFYLCASGIQGGETQYFGPGTRLLVL.

This clonotype turned up a few times. The chain employs TRBV10-2 and TRBJ1-2, with TRBD1 matching 7 bases. Germline CDR1 and CDR2: WSHSY and SAAADI. The V gene end was trimmed by 7 bases and the J gene end by 8 bases; junction bases not matched to a gene: 10. CDR3 length: 13 residues. The CDR3: CASTQQGLGGYTF. DNA of the CDR3: TGCGCCAGCACTCAACAGGGGCTGGGAGGCTACACCTTC.

This clonotype was counted a few times. The CDR3 sequence is CASSQTSGGQEQYF. In DNA, the CDR3 is TGTGCCAGCAGCCAAACCTCAGGGGGCCAGGAGCAGTACTTC. This chain joins TRBV3-1 and TRBJ2-7, with TRBD1 matching 8 bases. The CDR3 covers 14 residues. The junction had 7 bases not matched to a gene; V was cut back by 2 bases and J by 7 bases. Germline V gene sequence: CDR1 LGHDT, CDR2 YNNKEL (reference sequence).

This clonotype was seen at least ten times. The chain recombines TRBV4-1 with TRBJ1-1; D gene unclear. V was pared by 6 bases and J by 4 bases, with 18 bases between. The CDR3 runs 15 residues. Germline-derived CDR1 and CDR2 are MGHRA and YSYEKL. The CDR3, as DNA: TGCGCCAGCAGTCGAGATAACCGGGGTGGCACTGAAGCTTTCTTT. Protein product: CASSRDNRGGTEAFF.

This clonotype was seen a handful of times. The rearrangement uses TRBV2 and TRBJ1-2; D gene uncertain. Trimming stripped 6 bases from V and 3 bases from J, with 11 bases between. This CDR3 contains 13 residues. Germline assignment: CDR1 SNHLY and CDR2 FYNNEI. The CDR3, as DNA: TGTGCCAGCAGGGGTGGCAGCTACTATGGCTACACCTTC. This codes for CASRGGSYYGYTF.

At least ten counts were recorded for this clonotype. V usage is TRBV6-1 and J usage is TRBJ1-5, with TRBD1 as a possible D gene (6 bases). From germline, CDR1 is MNHNS and CDR2 SASEGT. The V end lost 7 bases, the J end lost 2 bases, and 15 bases lay between the germline ends. The CDR3 loop spans 15 amino acids. In DNA form, the CDR3 reads TGTGCCAGCATTCTAGGGGGTAGCGGCAATCAGCCCCAGCATTTT. This encodes CASILGGSGNQPQHF.

This clonotype showed up many times. The CDR3 loop reads CASSQAYEQYF. The CDR3 DNA reads as TGTGCCAGCAGCCAAGCCTACGAGCAGTACTTC. V is TRBV4-2 and J is TRBJ2-7; D gene uncertain. V was clipped by 1 base and J by 2 bases, with 0 bases between them. The CDR3 is 11 amino acids. The germline CDR1 and CDR2 sequences are LGHNA and YNFKEQ.